A selection of T cell receptor beta chains follows, all from one sample in a study of T cells in Graves' hyperthyroidism and ophthalmopathy. TCRdb processed the multiplex PCR reads anew with MiXCR; each CDR3 protein has one entry. The data hold under 450,000 distinct CDR3 sequences, with approximately 13% observed a single time. The sample taken for sequencing was blood. The receptors derive from a man aged 25 to 40 with Graves' hyperthyroidism that later progressed to Graves' ophthalmopathy. Both conserved end residues are part of each CDR3. D genes are given only for firm matches. For some rows the clone size is stated as once, few or many, or as a class when expanded; others skip it.

D gene	J gene	clone size	V gene	CDR3 DNA	CDR3 protein
TRBD2	TRBJ2-1	.	TRBV20-1	TGCAGTGCTTCACCAACTAGCGGGATTTACAATGAGCAGTTCTTC	CSASPTSGIYNEQFF
.	TRBJ2-3	few	TRBV9	TGTGCCAGCAGCGTAGGTTTCTCGCTGGGGAGCACAGATACGCAGTATTTT	CASSVGFSLGSTDTQYF
.	TRBJ1-5	.	TRBV20-1	TGCAGTGCTAGAGATGAGGGGGGGGGCGGTCAGCCCCAGCTTTTT	CSARDEGGGGQPQLF
.	TRBJ1-2	many	TRBV5-1	TGCGCCAGCAGCCAACAGGCTGCCTATGGCTACACCTTC	CASSQQAAYGYTF
.	TRBJ2-5	few	TRBV5-1	TGCGCCAGTTTCCCCGCGGCAGGACAAGAGACCCAGTACTTC	CASFPAAGQETQYF
.	TRBJ2-1	.	TRBV7-9	TGTGCCAGCAGCTCAACCGACAACTCCTACAATGAGCAGTTCTTC	CASSSTDNSYNEQFF
.	TRBJ2-3	many	TRBV6-1	TGTGCCAGCAGTGAATGGGGTACAGGGTCGACAGATACGCAGTATTTT	CASSEWGTGSTDTQYF
TRBD1	TRBJ2-7	many	TRBV7-9	TGTGCCAGCAGCCCGTACAGGGGGCACTACGAGCAGTACTTC	CASSPYRGHYEQYF
TRBD1	TRBJ1-2	many	TRBV27	TGTGCCAGCAGTTCCCTCGGACAGGGAGGTTCTGGCTACACCTTC	CASSSLGQGGSGYTF
TRBD2	TRBJ2-7	many	TRBV7-2	TGTGCCAGCAGGGGGGGGGGCTCCTACGAGCAGTACTTC	CASRGGGSYEQYF
.	TRBJ1-3	many	TRBV11-2	TGTGCCAGCAGCTTAGACGGCTCTGGAAACACCATATATTTT	CASSLDGSGNTIYF
.	TRBJ2-3	many	TRBV28	TGTGCCAGCAGGTCCTCCACAGATACGCAGTATTTT	CASRSSTDTQYF
.	TRBJ1-2	many	TRBV6-2/TRBV6-3	TGTGCCAGCCTCGGACAGTTTACGTATGGCTACACCTTC	CASLGQFTYGYTF
.	TRBJ2-7	many	TRBV7-9	TGTGCCAGCAGCTTCGGACAGTCCTACGAGCAGTACTTC	CASSFGQSYEQYF
.	TRBJ2-5	many	TRBV12-3/TRBV12-4	TGTGCCAGCAGCCCCGGTGGGAAAGAGACCCAGTACTTC	CASSPGGKETQYF
TRBD1	TRBJ1-2	.	TRBV20-1	TGCAGTGCTGGCCCGGGACAGAACTATGGCTACACCTTC	CSAGPGQNYGYTF
.	TRBJ2-7	.	TRBV7-9	TGTGCCAGCAGCTTAGTTGAGACTCACTTCCCCTACGAGCAGTACTTC	CASSLVETHFPYEQYF
.	TRBJ2-5	.	TRBV5-1	TGCGCCAGCCTTAATGGGAGTTTGGGTTTACAAGAGACCCAGTACTTC	CASLNGSLGLQETQYF
.	TRBJ1-1	many	TRBV9	TGTGCCAGCAGCGTTGGACCGAACACTGAAGCTTTCTTT	CASSVGPNTEAFF
TRBD1	TRBJ1-2	.	TRBV4-1	TGCGCCAGCAGCCAAGATGCCCGGACAGGGCTTAACTATGGCTACACCTTC	CASSQDARTGLNYGYTF
.	TRBJ1-6	few	TRBV11-3	TGTGCCAGCAGCTCAGATCGTCTAACGTTGGGTTCACCCCTCCACTTT	CASSSDRLTLGSPLHF
.	TRBJ2-3	many	TRBV10-3	TGTGCCATCAGTGAGTCGTGGCGAGCGGCGCTCACAGATACGCAGTATTTT	CAISESWRAALTDTQYF
TRBD1	TRBJ1-6	many	TRBV28	TGTGCCAGCAGTAACCGGGACAGGCCGAGCTCCTATAATTCACCCCTCCACTTT	CASSNRDRPSSYNSPLHF
.	TRBJ2-7	.	TRBV5-1	TGCGCCAGCAGTAGGGACTCCCCTCTATACGAGCAGTACTTC	CASSRDSPLYEQYF
.	TRBJ1-4	.	TRBV20-1	TGCAGTGCTAGAGGGAGCGTGGGGTTCGATGAAAAACTGTTTTTT	CSARGSVGFDEKLFF
TRBD1	TRBJ2-7	once	TRBV20-1	TGCAGTGCTAGAGACAGGGGGTTTATCGAGCAGTACTTC	CSARDRGFIEQYF
.	TRBJ1-6	many	TRBV7-2	TGTGCCAGCAGTTATTACGGGACCCATTCACCCCTCCACTTT	CASSYYGTHSPLHF
TRBD2	TRBJ2-7	few	TRBV6-5	TGTGCCAGCAGTTATACTAGCGGGGGAAACTACGAGCAGTACTTC	CASSYTSGGNYEQYF
.	TRBJ1-5	.	TRBV5-8	TGTGCCAGCAGCCCAAGAGGGGGATGGGGAATTGGCAATCAGCCCCAGCATTTT	CASSPRGGWGIGNQPQHF
.	TRBJ2-5	.	TRBV10-2	TGCGCCAGCAGTGGGGCAGCTCAAGAGACCCAGTACTTC	CASSGAAQETQYF
.	TRBJ1-2	.	TRBV5-8	TGTGCCAGCAGCGACGACATGCTTATTCCGTGCTACACCTTC	CASSDDMLIPCYTF
TRBD2	TRBJ2-3	few	TRBV3-1	TGTGCCAGCAGCGTGCGGGGGACTAGCACAGATACGCAGTATTTT	CASSVRGTSTDTQYF
.	TRBJ2-5	.	TRBV30	TGTGCGGTTTGGGGGCAAGAGACCCAGTACTTC	CAVWGQETQYF
.	TRBJ1-2	few	TRBV19	TGTGCCAGTAGTATCCAGGGCCGTAACTATGGCTACACCTTC	CASSIQGRNYGYTF
TRBD2	TRBJ2-3	many	TRBV7-8	TGTGCCAGCAGCCCACCAGCAGCGGGGGGGCCAGATACGCAGTATTTT	CASSPPAAGGPDTQYF